Listed here is a single T cell receptor beta chain. Its antigen specificity is not known. No base quality information exists; no much larger clone differs at one position. Separate from the approximately 670-subject first cohort, the validation cohort of 95 to 150 subjects was the group to which the donors belonged. This sample was included in a study of cytomegalovirus exposure and HLA in healthy donors (dated by TCRdb to between 2016 and 2019). For the study in its entirety: According to a later analysis, the roughly 130 validation repertoires were produced on the same platform as the 666 repertoires of the first cohort. In addition to the first cohort of about 650 subjects, a separate validation cohort of approximately 110 different subjects was used. High-throughput TCR immunosequencing, statistical association of individual TCRs with disease status, and machine learning were combined to predict cytomegalovirus infection status. The study was designed to test whether signatures of past pathogen exposure could be identified by cataloging public T cell receptors.

V is pruned by 6 bases and J by 5 bases, leaving 24 bases of the junction without a gene match. The CDR3 numbers 19 residues from cysteine through phenylalanine. Only the CDR3 region is kept as DNA, spanning 57 bases read in frame from base 1. CDR1 and CDR2 were assigned from the germline V gene as SGDLS and YYNGEE. The method behind the library was the immunoSEQ multiplex PCR assay. On the authors' methods: A statistical classification framework was developed to diagnose cytomegalovirus status using the catalog of TCR beta chain sequences. This is the immuneACCESS table as TCRdb keeps it, with only in-frame sequences that have V and J called. A part of the clones is gone; compared with another copy, unresolved V genes explain less than half, and the rest is unexplained. Clonal size and the V and J genes are those of that table, whereas D and trimming came from the DNA. The sample table records about 180,000 clones; about 85% of these occur just once. The ten biggest clones cover about 15% of the sample.

The investigation overall reported the following: It was suggested by the authors that the approach could potentially be generalized to other disease states and immunological phenotypes. The validation cohort had no HLA typing available for a later analysis, so co-occurrence within that cohort was assessed over all 110 or so repertoires. The classifier was reported to diagnose cytomegalovirus status with high specificity and sensitivity in both the original and validation cohorts. Of the cluster scores, approximately 94% were above 0 in a later analysis, which found that TCRs clustered in the first cohort also tended to co-occur in the 120 validation repertoires. While some public TCRs were present in many individuals, most TCR sequences turned up only very rarely across donors. A few of the identified cytomegalovirus-associated TCR beta chains were confirmed in vitro to be specific for cytomegalovirus antigens. The study gave a list of about 160 TCR beta chains associated with cytomegalovirus.

The sample was PBMCs. This clonotype originated in a man younger than 35 in good health and CMV-seropositive. The rearranged chain carries TRBV9 and TRBJ2-7; 9 nucleotides in the junction match TRBD2. The nucleotides read TGTGCCAGCACCCGCCAACCCCCCAAGAGAGCGGGAGGCGAGGACGAGCAGTACTTC. This codes for CASTRQPPKRAGGEDEQYF.